The 28 T cell receptor beta chains below come from one sample, sequenced in a study of cytomegalovirus exposure and HLA in healthy donors. Researchers ran the PCR with 60 Vbeta and 13 Jbeta primers. The method was immunoSEQ multiplex PCR; TCRdb's version includes in-frame clones alone and lacks a portion of them. The table has tens of thousands of clones, 78% seen once; the top ten hold less than 3.5%. The sequenced material came from PBMCs. These receptors came from a woman aged 40 to 50 in good health and CMV-seronegative.

The chain uses TRBV12-5 and TRBJ2-1; weak D call: TRBD2 (6 bases). Trimming removed 6 bases at V and 7 bases at J, with 16 bases between. CDR3 length: 14 amino acids. The germline V gene has CDR1 LGHNT and CDR2 FRNRAP. CDR3 region: CASGPRDSMNEQFF. CDR3 nucleotides: TGTGCTAGTGGCCCTCGGGACTCAATGAATGAGCAGTTCTTC. The complete variable domain, with remaining parts taken from reference TRBV12-5 and TRBJ2-1, reads DARVTQTPRHKVTEMGQEVTMRCQPILGHNTVFWYRQTMMQGLELLAYFRNRAPLDDSGMPKDRFSAEMPDATLATLKIQPSEPRDSAVYFCASGPRDSMNEQFFGPGTRLTVL.

In this sample, this clone turned up a few times. This rearrangement joins TRBV6-6 to TRBJ2-1; 9 bases agree with TRBD1. Germline-derived CDR1 and CDR2 are MNHNY and SVGAGI (reference sequence). This CDR3 region has 13 residues. With 7 bases clipped from V and 16 bases from J, the junction kept 14 bases outside the gene matches. In nucleotides, the CDR3 is TGTGCCAGCATCCAGCCGGAGCGGGACAGGGCTTTCTTC. Translation gives CASIQPERDRAFF.

The chain is built from TRBV29-1 and TRBJ2-6, with a possible D match to TRBD1 (5 bases). The CDR3 is made up of 14 amino acids. Trimming took 4 bases from V and 2 from J, leaving 9 bases between them. CDR1 and CDR2 from the germline V gene are SQVTM and ANQGSEA. CDR3 in DNA: TGCAGCGTTGCTAGGGGCGCTGGGGCCAACGTCCTGACTTTC. Its translation: CSVARGAGANVLTF.

In this sample, this clone turned up a few times. The chain has TRBV19 and TRBJ2-7; 7 bases line up with TRBD1. The germline V gene encodes CDR1 LNHDA and CDR2 SQIVND (reference sequence). The CDR3 is 14 amino acids. Trimming took 7 bases from V and 0 from J; bases not matched to a gene: 6. The chain's CDR3 is CASKVTGSSYEQYF. Written as DNA, the CDR3 is TGTGCCAGTAAGGTGACAGGGAGCTCCTACGAGCAGTACTTC.

The chain carries TRBV9 and TRBJ2-3; 7 bases line up with TRBD1. Germline V gives CDR1 SGDLS, CDR2 YYNGEE. The trim removed 0 bases at V and 6 bases at J, leaving 13 bases unmatched. The CDR3 totals 17 residues. CDR3 loop: CASSVGIAAGGLDTQYF. The CDR3 DNA reads as TGTGCCAGCAGCGTAGGGATAGCTGCAGGGGGTTTGGATACGCAGTATTTT.

V gene TRBV5-6 combines with J gene TRBJ1-1, with no clear D. Trimming pared 0 bases from V and 10 bases from J, leaving 7 bases between. This CDR3 is built from 11 residues. CDR1 is SGHDT, CDR2 YYEEEE, per germline. In DNA form, the CDR3 reads TGTGCCAGCAGCTTGGGAGCCGCAGCTTTCTTT. Translated, it gives CASSLGAAAFF.

The V and J genes are TRBV9 and TRBJ2-2; D perhaps matches TRBD2 (5 bases). The V and J ends lost 0 bases and 0 bases respectively, with 15 bases between them. Germline loops: CDR1 SGDLS, CDR2 YYNGEE. The CDR3 has 18 amino acids. In DNA, the CDR3 is TGTGCCAGCAGCGTAGGAGGTAGAGGGTACGCGAACACCGGGGAGCTGTTTTTT. This gives the protein CASSVGGRGYANTGELFF.

V gene TRBV10-3 combines with J gene TRBJ2-2; D is perhaps TRBD2 (6 bases). Deletions cut 6 bases from V and 4 bases from J, with 12 bases between. Germline V gene data show CDR1 as ENHRY and CDR2 as SYGVKD. The CDR3 loop spans 14 amino acids. The CDR3 loop is CAIREAGLTGELFF. DNA of the CDR3: TGTGCCATCAGGGAGGCGGGACTCACCGGGGAGCTGTTTTTT.

V and J are TRBV18 and TRBJ2-1; D may be TRBD1 (5 bases). The germline V gene has CDR1 KGHSH and CDR2 LQKENI. The V end was cut by 5 bases, the J end by 0 bases, with 11 bases between. The CDR3 runs 15 residues. CDR3 nucleotides: TGTGCCAGCTCAGGGGCGGCGAGCTCCTACAATGAGCAGTTCTTC. Translated, it gives CASSGAASSYNEQFF.

The CDR3 nucleotides are TGTGCCATCAGCGGACTTCGCAGTGACGACCGTTACTATGGCTACACCTTC. Encoded protein: CAISGLRSDDRYYGYTF. J is TRBJ1-2 and V is TRBV10-3; D call uncertain. Trimming took 6 bases from V and 3 from J, leaving 23 bases between them. This CDR3 is built from 17 residues. Germline V gene sequence: CDR1 ENHRY, CDR2 SYGVKD.

J is TRBJ2-2 and V is TRBV10-3, with 10 bases that match TRBD2. Germline V gene lookup returns CDR1 ENHRY and CDR2 SYGVKD. The CDR3 is 14 residues long. Germline trimming cut 10 bases from V and 2 bases from J; bases unmatched to any gene: 4. Here the CDR3 reads CASLAGVNTGELFF. The CDR3 bases are TGTGCCAGTCTAGCGGGAGTAAACACCGGGGAGCTGTTTTTT.

The chain recombines TRBV29-1 with TRBJ1-1; weak D call: TRBD1 (5 bases). CDR1 and CDR2 from the germline V gene are SQVTM and ANQGSEA. Trimming stripped 0 bases from V and 4 bases from J, with 9 bases between. The CDR3 is 13 amino acids. The CDR3 bases are TGCAGCGTTGAAGATAGGCAGGGCACTGAAGCTTTCTTT. It yields the protein CSVEDRQGTEAFF. The entire variable domain, with the rest obtained from reference TRBV29-1 and TRBJ1-1, is as follows: SAVISQKPSRDICQRGTSLTIQCQVDSQVTMMFWYRQQPGQSLTLIATANQGSEATYESGFVIDKFPISRPNLTFSTLTVSNMSPEDSSIYLCSVEDRQGTEAFFGQGTRLTVV.

The chain carries TRBV6-4 and TRBJ2-6; a possible D gene is TRBD1 (5 bases). V dropped 0 bases and J dropped 2 bases, with 20 bases sitting between them. CDR1 and CDR2 (germline): MRHNA, SNTAGT. CDR3 length: 20 residues. CDR3: CASSDSIGVSANTGANVLTF. The CDR3, as DNA: TGTGCCAGCAGTGACTCGATAGGGGTTTCTGCGAATACTGGGGCCAACGTCCTGACTTTC.

The chain has TRBV7-8 and TRBJ1-6; TRBD1 matches at 7 bases. This CDR3 is 15 amino acids long. Unmatched junction bases numbered 7, after V lost 4 bases and J lost 7 bases. CDR1 and CDR2 (germline): SGHVS, FQNEAQ. The CDR3 DNA sequence: TGTGCCAGCAGCTCGCGACAGGGACCAAATTCACCCCTCCACTTT. Amino acids: CASSSRQGPNSPLHF.

This clone was counted only a few times. In DNA form, the CDR3 reads TGCGCCAGCAGCCGGCAGGGGGCTAACAATGAGCAGTTCTTC. Translated, it gives CASSRQGANNEQFF. The chain combines TRBV4-3 with TRBJ2-1; TRBD1 aligns across 8 bases. The CDR3 length is 14 residues. In germline, CDR1 is LGHNA, CDR2 YSLEER. The V segment lost 4 bases and the J segment 5 bases; nucleotides outside the gene matches: 4.

This chain links TRBV18 with TRBJ1-2; weak D call: TRBD1 (5 bases). The CDR3 is made up of 14 amino acids. Trimming took 5 bases from V and 8 from J, leaving 18 bases between them. Germline V gene sequence: CDR1 KGHSH, CDR2 LQKENI. The CDR3 DNA reads as TGTGCCAGCTCAGATTACCAGGGATCAGACGGCTACACCTTC. Amino acids: CASSDYQGSDGYTF. Drawing the rest from reference TRBV18 and TRBJ1-2, the complete variable domain is NAGVMQNPRHLVRRRGQEARLRCSPMKGHSHVYWYRQLPEEGLKFMVYLQKENIIDESGMPKERFSAEFPKEGPSILRIQQVVRGDSAAYFCASSDYQGSDGYTFGSGTRLTVV.

Written as DNA, the CDR3 is TGCGCCAGCAGCCAAGATCTTTTGAGCGGAAGGGAGCAGTTCTTC. Translated, it gives CASSQDLLSGREQFF. The chain links TRBV4-3 to TRBJ2-1, with a tentative D call TRBD2 (5 bases). Germline values: CDR1 LGHNA, CDR2 YSLEER. The CDR3 is made up of 15 amino acids. Between the trimmed V and J ends, which lost 0 bases and 10 bases, there was a span of 16 bases.

V and J are TRBV5-1 and TRBJ2-7; 7 nucleotides line up with TRBD1. Germline CDR1 reads SGHRS; CDR2 reads YFSETQ. V lost 4 bases and J lost 6; bases outside the gene matches: 13. The CDR3 is 15 amino acids. CDR3 DNA: TGCGCCAGCAGCGCCTCGACAGGGTGGGTCGGCGAGCAGTACTTC. Translation gives CASSASTGWVGEQYF.

This clone appeared a single time. The chain is built from TRBV5-1 and TRBJ1-1, with D possibly matching TRBD1 (6 bases). Germline loops: CDR1 SGHRS, CDR2 YFSETQ. V lost 4 bases to trimming and J lost 0 bases, with 13 bases between them. This CDR3 comprises 15 residues. This CDR3 is CASSQRTALNTEAFF. CDR3 nucleotide sequence: TGCGCCAGCAGCCAACGGACAGCGCTGAACACTGAAGCTTTCTTT.

The rearrangement uses TRBV2 and TRBJ2-1; the D gene is possibly TRBD1 (5 bases). The CDR3 totals 12 residues. In germline, CDR1 is SNHLY, CDR2 FYNNEI. The ends were cut back, 5 bases at V and 7 bases at J, with 9 bases in the middle. CDR3 in amino acids: CASSLRGNEQFF. CDR3 nucleotide sequence: TGTGCCAGCAGTTTAAGGGGAAATGAGCAGTTCTTC.

This chain's CDR3 is CASSTSGASGADTQYF. The CDR3 coding sequence is TGTGCCAGTAGTACTTCTGGCGCTAGCGGAGCGGATACGCAGTATTTT. V and J are TRBV19 and TRBJ2-3; TRBD2 matches at 7 bases. Unmatched junction bases numbered 13, after V lost 4 bases and J lost 6 bases. Germline assignment: CDR1 LNHDA and CDR2 SQIVND (reference sequence). This CDR3 region has 16 residues. Supplemented by reference TRBV19 and TRBJ2-3, the full variable domain reads DGGITQSPKYLFRKEGQNVTLSCEQNLNHDAMYWYRQDPGQGLRLIYYSQIVNDFQKGDIAEGYSVSREKKESFPLTVTSAQKNPTAFYLCASSTSGASGADTQYFGPGTRLTVL.

This clone showed up just once. The rearrangement links TRBV5-1 to TRBJ2-5, with 16 positions matching TRBD2. CDR1 SGHRS and CDR2 YFSETQ come from the germline V gene. The length of the CDR3 is 18 residues. The junction had 7 bases not matched to a gene; V was cut back by 3 bases and J by 2 bases. CDR3 loop: CASSYGTSGRGWQETQYF. The DNA of the CDR3 is TGCGCCAGCAGCTACGGGACTAGCGGGAGGGGTTGGCAAGAGACCCAGTACTTC.

The J gene is TRBJ2-7, the V gene TRBV28; 12 bases map to TRBD2. The V segment lost 6 bases and the J segment 6 bases; nucleotides outside the gene matches: 12. The V gene's germline CDR1 is MDHEN and CDR2 SYDVKM. This CDR3 spans 16 amino acids. The chain's CDR3 is CASRPRTSGKYGEQYF. In DNA, the CDR3 is TGTGCCAGCAGACCCAGGACTAGCGGGAAATACGGCGAGCAGTACTTC.

This sequence joins TRBV19 and TRBJ1-2; D call uncertain. CDR1 is LNHDA and CDR2 is SQIVND in the germline V gene (reference sequence). This CDR3 spans 16 amino acids. Between the trimmed V and J ends, which lost 5 bases and 2 bases, there was a span of 18 bases. The CDR3 loop is CASSLISGILNYGYTF. The CDR3 region has the DNA TGTGCCAGTAGTTTGATCAGCGGAATACTAAACTATGGCTACACCTTC.

This chain joins TRBV19 and TRBJ2-3; 9 nucleotides agree with TRBD2. Germline CDR1 and CDR2: LNHDA and SQIVND (reference sequence). The junction had 6 bases not matched to a gene; V was cut back by 7 bases and J by 4 bases. The CDR3 runs 14 residues. This CDR3 is CASISGSRPDTQYF. The CDR3 nucleotides read TGTGCCAGTATTAGCGGGAGCCGACCAGATACGCAGTATTTT.

The rearrangement uses TRBV19 and TRBJ1-6, with 9 bases matching TRBD1. This CDR3 is 16 amino acids long. Germline V CDR1 and CDR2: LNHDA, SQIVND (reference sequence). The V gene end was trimmed by 5 bases and the J gene end by 8 bases; junction bases not matched to a gene: 10. CDR3 sequence reads: CASSAAGTGYDSPLHF. CDR3 DNA sequence: TGTGCCAGTAGTGCCGCCGGGACAGGGTACGATTCACCCCTCCACTTT.

The chain recombines TRBV7-9 with TRBJ2-1, with TRBD2 matching over 10 bases. The CDR3 totals 15 residues. Germline values: CDR1 SEHNR, CDR2 FQNEAQ (reference sequence). J was trimmed by 8 bases and V by 6 bases; bases with no gene match: 10. CDR3 amino acids: CASRHRASGSYEQFF. DNA of the CDR3: TGTGCCAGCAGGCACAGGGCTAGCGGGAGCTATGAGCAGTTCTTC.

The chain is built from TRBV6-1 and TRBJ2-3; 8 nucleotides align to TRBD1. The J segment lost 3 bases and the V segment lost 4 bases, leaving 6 bases of the junction unmatched. This CDR3 comprises 15 residues. Germline CDR1 reads MNHNS; CDR2 reads SASEGT. Here the CDR3 reads CASSAQGQATDTQYF. CDR3 in DNA: TGTGCCAGCAGTGCCCAGGGACAGGCTACAGATACGCAGTATTTT.